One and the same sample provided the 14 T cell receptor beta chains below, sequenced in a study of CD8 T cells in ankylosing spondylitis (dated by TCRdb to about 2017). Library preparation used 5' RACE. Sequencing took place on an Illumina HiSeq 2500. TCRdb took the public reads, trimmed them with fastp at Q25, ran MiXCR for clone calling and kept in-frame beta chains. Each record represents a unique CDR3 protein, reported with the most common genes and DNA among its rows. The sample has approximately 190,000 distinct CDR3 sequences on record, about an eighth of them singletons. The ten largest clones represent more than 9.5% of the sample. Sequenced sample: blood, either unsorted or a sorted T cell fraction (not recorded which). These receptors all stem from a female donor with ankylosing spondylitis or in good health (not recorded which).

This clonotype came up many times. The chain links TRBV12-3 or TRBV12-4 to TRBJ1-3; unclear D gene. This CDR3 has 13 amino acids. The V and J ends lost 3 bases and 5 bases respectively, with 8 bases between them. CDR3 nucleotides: TGTGCCAGCAGTTTCCTCAGTCGAAACACCATATATTTT. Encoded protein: CASSFLSRNTIYF.

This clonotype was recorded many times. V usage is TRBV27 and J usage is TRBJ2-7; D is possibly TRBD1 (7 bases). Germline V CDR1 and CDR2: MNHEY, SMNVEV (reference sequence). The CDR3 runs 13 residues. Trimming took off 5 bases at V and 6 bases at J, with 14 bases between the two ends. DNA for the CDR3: TGTGCCAGCAGTAGGGGGACAGCGGGCGAGCAGTACTTC. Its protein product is CASSRGTAGEQYF.

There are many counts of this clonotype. The CDR3 is CSATGLTNEQFF. The CDR3 region has the DNA TGCAGTGCTACTGGACTTACGAATGAGCAGTTCTTC. The genes are TRBV20-1 and TRBJ2-1, with D tentatively TRBD2 (5 bases). Trimming took off 4 bases at V and 7 bases at J, with 11 bases between the two ends. Germline V CDR1 and CDR2: DFQATT, SNEGSKA (reference sequence). The CDR3 loop spans 12 amino acids.

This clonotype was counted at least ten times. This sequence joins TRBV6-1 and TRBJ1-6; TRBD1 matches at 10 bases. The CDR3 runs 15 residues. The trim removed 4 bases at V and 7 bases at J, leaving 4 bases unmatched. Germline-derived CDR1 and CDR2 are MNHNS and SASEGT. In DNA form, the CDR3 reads TGTGCCAGCAGTGCCCCGGGACAGGGGAATTCACCCCTCCACTTT. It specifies CASSAPGQGNSPLHF.

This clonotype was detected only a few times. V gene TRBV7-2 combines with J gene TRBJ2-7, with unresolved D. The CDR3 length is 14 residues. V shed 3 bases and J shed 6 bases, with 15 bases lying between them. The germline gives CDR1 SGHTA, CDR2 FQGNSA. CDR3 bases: TGTGCCAGCAGCTTGGGAATGATAAATGGCGAGCAGTACTTC. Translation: CASSLGMINGEQYF.

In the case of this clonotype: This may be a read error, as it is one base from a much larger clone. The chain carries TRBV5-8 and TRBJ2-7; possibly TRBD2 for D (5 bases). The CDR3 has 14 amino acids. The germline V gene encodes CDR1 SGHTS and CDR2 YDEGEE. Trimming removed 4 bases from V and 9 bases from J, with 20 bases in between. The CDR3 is CASSLKFVGGAQYF. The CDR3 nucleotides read TGTGCCAGCAGCCTGAAGTTTGTTGGAGGCGCGCAGTACTTC.

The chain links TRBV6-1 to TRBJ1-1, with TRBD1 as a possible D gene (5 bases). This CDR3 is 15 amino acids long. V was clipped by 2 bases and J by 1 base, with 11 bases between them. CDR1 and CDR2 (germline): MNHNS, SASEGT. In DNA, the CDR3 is TGTGCCAGCAGTGAATTGGGGCAGGGGAACACTGAAGCTTTCTTT. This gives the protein CASSELGQGNTEAFF.

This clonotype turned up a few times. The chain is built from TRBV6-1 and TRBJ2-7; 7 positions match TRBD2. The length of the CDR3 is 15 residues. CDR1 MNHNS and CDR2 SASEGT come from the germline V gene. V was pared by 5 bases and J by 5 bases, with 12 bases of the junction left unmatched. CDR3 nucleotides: TGTGCCAGCAGTACGGAGACGGGAGGAGGTCACGAGCAGTACTTC. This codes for CASSTETGGGHEQYF.

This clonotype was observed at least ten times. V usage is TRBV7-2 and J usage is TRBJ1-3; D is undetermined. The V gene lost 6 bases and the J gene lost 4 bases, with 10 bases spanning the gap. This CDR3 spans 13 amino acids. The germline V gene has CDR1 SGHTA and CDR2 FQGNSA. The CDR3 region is CASRLNSGNTIYF. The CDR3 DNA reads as TGTGCCAGCAGACTGAACTCCGGAAACACCATATATTTT. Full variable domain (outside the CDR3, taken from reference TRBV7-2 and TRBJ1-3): GAGVSQSPSNKVTEKGKDVELRCDPISGHTALYWYRQSLGQGLEFLIYFQGNSAPDKSGLPSDRFSAERTGGSVSTLTIQRTQQEDSAVYLCASRLNSGNTIYFGEGSWLTVV.

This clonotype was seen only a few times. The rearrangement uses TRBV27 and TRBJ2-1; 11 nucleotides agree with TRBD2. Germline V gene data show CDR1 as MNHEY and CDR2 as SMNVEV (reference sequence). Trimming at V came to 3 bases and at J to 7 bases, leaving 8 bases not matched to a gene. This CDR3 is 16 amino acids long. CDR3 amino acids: CASSFSGRAFRNEQFF. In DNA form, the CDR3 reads TGTGCCAGCAGTTTTAGCGGGAGGGCCTTTAGGAATGAGCAGTTCTTC.

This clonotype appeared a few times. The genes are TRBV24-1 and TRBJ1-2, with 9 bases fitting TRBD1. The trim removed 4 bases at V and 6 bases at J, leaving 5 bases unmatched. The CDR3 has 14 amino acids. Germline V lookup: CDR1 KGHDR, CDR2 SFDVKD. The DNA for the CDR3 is TGTGCCACCAGTGAGACCGGACAGGGGAATGGCTACACCTTC. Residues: CATSETGQGNGYTF.

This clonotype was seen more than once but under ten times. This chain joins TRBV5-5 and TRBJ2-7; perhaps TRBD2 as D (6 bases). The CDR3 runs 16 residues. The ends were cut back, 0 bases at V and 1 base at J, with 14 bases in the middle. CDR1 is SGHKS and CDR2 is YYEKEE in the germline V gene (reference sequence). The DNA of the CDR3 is TGTGCCAGCAGCTTGGGGCACGGGGGAATATCCTACGAGCAGTACTTC. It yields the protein CASSLGHGGISYEQYF.

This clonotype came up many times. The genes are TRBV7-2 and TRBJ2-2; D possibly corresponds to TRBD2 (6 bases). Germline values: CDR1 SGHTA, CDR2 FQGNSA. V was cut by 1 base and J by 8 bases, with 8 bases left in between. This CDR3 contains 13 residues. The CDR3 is CASSLDGSGELFF. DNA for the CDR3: TGTGCCAGCAGCTTAGACGGGAGTGGGGAGCTGTTTTTT.

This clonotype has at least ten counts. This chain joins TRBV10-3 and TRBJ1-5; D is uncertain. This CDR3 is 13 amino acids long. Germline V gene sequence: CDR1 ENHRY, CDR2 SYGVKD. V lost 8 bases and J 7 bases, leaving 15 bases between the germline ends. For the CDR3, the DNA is TGTGCCATCTCTGAAGGGCATTTCCAGCCCCAGCATTTT. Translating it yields CAISEGHFQPQHF.